One sample yielded the 22 T cell receptor beta chains listed below, sequenced in a study of cytomegalovirus exposure and HLA in healthy donors. The PCR made use of 60 Vbeta and 13 Jbeta primers. TCRdb keeps only in-frame clones here, not all; method: immunoSEQ multiplex PCR. The table includes about 280,000 clones, about 90% detected once. Material: PBMCs. These receptors all stem from a woman under 30 in good health and CMV-seronegative.

The chain uses TRBV7-9 and TRBJ1-2; D call uncertain. This CDR3 region has 13 residues. The V end lost 1 base, the J end lost 3 bases, and 6 bases lay between the germline ends. CDR1 is SEHNR and CDR2 is FQNEAQ in the germline V gene (reference sequence). CDR3 DNA: TGTGCCAGCAGCTTAGGAGAGTACTATGGCTACACCTTC. Translation gives CASSLGEYYGYTF.

This chain links TRBV19 with TRBJ1-1, with unresolved D. The CDR3 is made up of 13 amino acids. V was clipped by 2 bases and J by 1 base, with 5 bases between them. CDR1 and CDR2 (germline): LNHDA, SQIVND (reference sequence). This CDR3 reads CASSISGNTEAFF. The CDR3 nucleotides are TGTGCCAGTAGTATATCGGGGAACACTGAAGCTTTCTTT.

V gene TRBV2 combines with J gene TRBJ2-7, with TRBD1 matching 8 bases. Trimming at V came to 7 bases and at J to 5 bases, leaving 13 bases not matched to a gene. The germline CDR1 and CDR2 sequences are SNHLY and FYNNEI. This CDR3 has 15 residues. CDR3 in DNA: TGTGCCAGCACTCCCGCCGGGCAGGGGGCCCACGAGCAGTACTTC. Protein: CASTPAGQGAHEQYF.

V usage is TRBV6-5 and J usage is TRBJ1-1; TRBD1 is a possible D gene (6 bases). The germline V gene has CDR1 MNHEY and CDR2 SVGAGI. The CDR3 runs to 16 residues. Trimming left V 0 bases short and J 4 bases short, with 15 bases between. CDR3 protein: CASSYSFLGGGTEAFF. CDR3 coding DNA: TGTGCCAGCAGTTACTCGTTTCTGGGAGGGGGCACTGAAGCTTTCTTT.

Comment on this clone: A junction boundary mismatches the germline segment, possibly from a read error. This chain connects TRBV7-9 to TRBJ1-1; D remains ambiguous. The CDR3 is 14 amino acids. Germline CDR1 SEHNR, CDR2 FQNEAQ (reference sequence). Written as DNA, the CDR3 is TGTTCCAGCAGCCCTGTCCTAGCAATCACTGAAGCTTTCTTT. As protein: CSSSPVLAITEAFF.

The V and J genes are TRBV18 and TRBJ2-1, with 9 bases identical to TRBD2. The CDR3 is made up of 15 amino acids. V dropped 3 bases and J dropped 9; count of bases not matched to a gene: 9. Per the germline V gene, CDR1 is KGHSH and CDR2 is LQKENI. The CDR3: CASSPAGGLWVEQFF. CDR3 DNA sequence: TGTGCCAGCTCACCGGCGGGGGGGCTTTGGGTTGAGCAGTTCTTC.

This clone was seen just once. The V and J genes are TRBV25-1 and TRBJ1-1; possibly TRBD1 for D (6 bases). Germline V gene lookup returns CDR1 MGHDK and CDR2 SYGVNS. This CDR3 has 14 amino acids. Trimming took off 2 bases at V and 8 bases at J, with 15 bases between the two ends. As DNA, the CDR3 is TGTGCCAGCAGTGAACAATCTGGGACACCCGAAGCTTTCTTT. Translation gives CASSEQSGTPEAFF.

The V gene is TRBV10-3, the J gene TRBJ1-1; 7 bases match TRBD1. CDR3 size: 13 residues. Trimming cost V 8 bases and J 1 base; bases outside gene matches: 4. Germline assignment: CDR1 ENHRY and CDR2 SYGVKD. Written as DNA, the CDR3 is TGTGCCATCCGAGGGGGCCAGAACACTGAAGCTTTCTTT. Translation gives CAIRGGQNTEAFF.

Regarding this clone: Other nucleotide sequences from this sample produce the same CDR3. The chain has TRBV30 and TRBJ2-7, with a weak D call TRBD1 (6 bases). The CDR3 runs 14 residues. Looked up from germline, CDR1 is GTSNPN and CDR2 is SVGIG (reference sequence). V was pared by 1 base and J by 4 bases, with 14 bases between. CDR3 sequence reads: CAWSGPGTLYEQYF. CDR3 nucleotide sequence: TGTGCCTGGAGTGGCCCCGGGACACTTTACGAGCAGTACTTC.

The genes are TRBV6-1 and TRBJ2-5; D perhaps matches TRBD1 (6 bases). V lost 0 bases and J 3 bases, leaving 11 bases between the germline ends. The CDR3 extends over 15 amino acids. Per germline, CDR1 MNHNS and CDR2 SASEGT. This CDR3 reads CASSEALGQEETQYF. In DNA, the CDR3 is TGTGCCAGCAGTGAAGCGCTGGGACAAGAAGAGACCCAGTACTTC.

The chain has TRBV27 and TRBJ2-7; 8 bases match TRBD2. The CDR3 contains 12 residues. Germline CDR1 and CDR2: MNHEY and SMNVEV (reference sequence). V dropped 6 bases and J dropped 7; count of bases not matched to a gene: 5. CDR3 nucleotide sequence: TGTGCCAGCAGCCAACGGGGGGGGGAGCAGTACTTC. It encodes CASSQRGGEQYF.

This clone has a handful of counts. This chain connects TRBV2 to TRBJ1-5; 7 nucleotides match TRBD1. V lost 9 bases and J lost 0; bases outside the gene matches: 2. The CDR3 spans 13 residues. Germline V gene data show CDR1 as SNHLY and CDR2 as FYNNEI. The CDR3 region has the DNA TGTGCCAGTGGACAGGATAGCAATCAGCCCCAGCATTTT. Protein product: CASGQDSNQPQHF. Full variable domain (remainder filled in from reference TRBV2 and TRBJ1-5): EPEVTQTPSHQVTQMGQEVILRCVPISNHLYFYWYRQILGQKVEFLVSFYNNEISEKSEIFDDQFSVERPDGSNFTLKIRSTKLEDSAMYFCASGQDSNQPQHFGDGTRLSIL.

V is TRBV5-5 and J is TRBJ1-4; D may be TRBD1 (5 bases). This CDR3 is 15 amino acids long. V lost 1 base to trimming and J lost 4 bases, with 11 bases between them. From germline, CDR1 is SGHKS and CDR2 YYEKEE (reference sequence). Written as DNA, the CDR3 is TGTGCCAGCAGCTTGTCGGGGACTTATAATGAAAAACTGTTTTTT. This translates into CASSLSGTYNEKLFF.

V gene TRBV19 combines with J gene TRBJ1-1; no clear D. Between the trimmed V and J ends, which lost 7 bases and 1 base, there was a span of 13 bases. Germline CDR1 reads LNHDA; CDR2 reads SQIVND (reference sequence). The CDR3 extends over 14 amino acids. The CDR3 region is CASTEWRPNTEAFF. In DNA form, the CDR3 reads TGTGCCAGTACAGAGTGGCGGCCGAACACTGAAGCTTTCTTT.

The rearrangement links TRBV12-5 to TRBJ1-5, with D hard to call. The CDR3 is 13 residues long. The ends were cut back, 8 bases at V and 1 base at J, with 9 bases in the middle. Per germline, CDR1 LGHNT and CDR2 FRNRAP. The CDR3 is CASTRGSNQPQHF. The CDR3 DNA reads as TGTGCTAGTACCAGAGGAAGCAATCAGCCCCAGCATTTT.

This CDR3 reads CASSARQGFDNYGYTF. CDR3 DNA sequence: TGTGCCAGCAGTGCGCGACAGGGGTTTGATAACTATGGCTACACCTTC. The chain carries TRBV27 and TRBJ1-2; the match to TRBD1 covers 8 bases. The J segment lost 1 base and the V segment lost 5 bases, leaving 9 bases of the junction unmatched. The CDR3 extends over 16 amino acids. CDR1 and CDR2 (germline): MNHEY, SMNVEV (reference sequence).

This clone has just one count. J is TRBJ2-7 and V is TRBV29-1; possibly TRBD1 for D (6 bases). V was shortened by 7 bases and J by 7 bases, with 17 bases between the two germline ends. From germline, CDR1 is SQVTM and CDR2 ANQGSEA. This CDR3 is built from 12 residues. The CDR3 sequence is CSAGLVRGEQYF. In DNA, the CDR3 is TGCAGCGCTGGGTTGGTGAGGGGGGAGCAGTACTTC.

V is TRBV6-5 and J is TRBJ2-7, with D hard to call. CDR1 is MNHEY, CDR2 SVGAGI, per germline. The CDR3 is made up of 9 amino acids. With 11 bases removed from V and 1 base from J, the gap between germline ends came to 3 bases. The CDR3 coding sequence is TGTGCCTCGTCCTACGAGCAGTACTTC. Amino acids: CASSYEQYF.

The V gene is TRBV7-8, the J gene TRBJ2-1; TRBD2 matches at 9 bases. Trimming at V came to 5 bases and at J to 2 bases, leaving 1 base not matched to a gene. The CDR3 sequence is 14 residues long. Per the germline V gene, CDR1 is SGHVS and CDR2 is FQNEAQ. As DNA, the CDR3 is TGTGCCAGCAGCGCGGGGGGGCCCTACAATGAGCAGTTCTTC. Translated: CASSAGGPYNEQFF.

The rearrangement links TRBV27 to TRBJ2-1; unclear D gene. This CDR3 has 13 amino acids. V dropped 3 bases and J dropped 0 bases, with 3 bases sitting between them. From germline, CDR1 is MNHEY and CDR2 SMNVEV (reference sequence). The CDR3 DNA reads as TGTGCCAGCAGTTTCTACTCCTACAATGAGCAGTTCTTC. Residues: CASSFYSYNEQFF.

The chain employs TRBV27 and TRBJ1-5; D call uncertain. V gave up 6 bases and J gave up 2 bases, with 14 bases separating them. The CDR3 runs 15 residues. Germline CDR1 and CDR2: MNHEY and SMNVEV (reference sequence). The CDR3 spells CASRTRVAGNQPQHF. The CDR3, as DNA: TGTGCCAGCAGAACAAGAGTTGCGGGCAATCAGCCCCAGCATTTT.

The rearrangement links TRBV6-5 to TRBJ2-3; D call uncertain. With 5 bases removed from V and 2 bases from J, the gap between germline ends came to 11 bases. CDR1 MNHEY and CDR2 SVGAGI come from the germline V gene. The length of the CDR3 is 14 residues. The CDR3 spells CASSRRVTTDTQYF. The CDR3 DNA follows: TGTGCCAGCAGTAGACGGGTAACCACAGATACGCAGTATTTT.